This T cell receptor beta chain is drawn from a study of T cells in Graves' hyperthyroidism and ophthalmopathy. Study-level background: Before any treatment, at initial diagnosis, peripheral blood was collected. Study-level results: Most thyroid clonotypes expanded above 0.001 were also detected in blood.

TCR beta CDR3 regions were amplified from RNA transcripts. HTBI primers were employed in a first-round RT-PCR of the TCR CDR3. One entry per CDR3 protein, called by TCRdb with MiXCR from the multiplex PCR reads. Here the sample spans around 600,000 distinct CDR3 sequences, roughly a sixth being singletons. Exclusion of patients followed from uncontrolled infection, other autoimmune disease, pregnancy or lactation. Diagnoses were established using clinical symptoms, serum thyroxine and TRAb, thyroid ultrasound and orbital computed tomography. Regarding this clonotype: Its antigen remains unknown.

With 3 bases removed from V and 9 bases from J, the gap between germline ends came to 20 bases. The CDR3 totals 14 residues. Germline V CDR1 and CDR2: GTSNPN, SVGIG (reference sequence). Specimen: blood. This chain links TRBV30 with TRBJ2-5; possibly TRBD2 for D (6 bases). The TCR originated in a woman in her thirties or forties with Graves' ophthalmopathy. CDR3 sequence reads: CAWSAPGDLGAQYF. The CDR3 DNA sequence: TGTGCCTGGAGCGCCCCCGGGGACTTAGGGGCCCAGTACTTC.